This T cell receptor (beta chain) was retrieved from a study of blood T cell repertoires in COVID-19. Across the whole study: The cDNA or gDNA used as material had been derived from T cells, B-cell-depleted T cells, or PBMCs.

Under the authors' procedure: Reference gene primers were amplified, and this amplification served to estimate nucleated cell counts. Produced via immunoSEQ multiplex PCR; TCRdb's table is partial and in-frame only. The V and J calls and the clone size are those of that table, but D and trimming were determined from the DNA. The sample records some 31,000 clones, over 75% being singletons. The CDR3 extends over 15 amino acids. Trimming at V came to 4 bases and at J to 2 bases, leaving 3 bases not matched to a gene. Looked up from germline, CDR1 is SGDLS and CDR2 is YYNGEE. V is TRBV9 and J is TRBJ2-5; 12 bases are shared with TRBD1. What was sequenced was peripheral blood. The receptor's source is a man aged 65 to 85 with COVID-19, enrolled during active disease. The CDR3 DNA is TGTGCCAGCAGCCGGGACAGGGGGCCTCAAGAGACCCAGTACTTC. Translated: CASSRDRGPQETQYF.